The 17 T cell receptor beta chains given below trace back to one sample, sequenced in a study of T cells in women clearing cervical HPV infection. Method: immunoSEQ multiplex PCR; TCRdb's copy keeps in-frame clones and lacks some. The sample holds tens of thousands of clones. Sequencing was carried out using blood buffy coat. These receptors were taken from a woman between 18 and 70 years old with a cervical HPV16 infection that either progressed to CIN3+ or cleared (not recorded which).

A remark on this clone: The read is 3 residues too short to cover the CDR3 end, so that end is filled in from the germline J gene. V gene TRBV3-1 (or the pseudogene TRBV3-2) combines with J gene TRBJ2-3; 9 bases line up with TRBD2. In germline, CDR1 is LGHDT, CDR2 YNNKEL (reference sequence). V lost 0 bases, J lost 5 bases, and 9 bases stayed unmatched. This CDR3 has 17 residues. This CDR3 is CASSQDPAGGNLDTQYF. Incomplete CDR3 DNA: TGTGCCAGCAGCCAAGACCCAGCGGGGGGCAACCTAGATACG.

A note on this clone: Read data end 3 residues before the CDR3 end; the end is taken from the germline J gene. The rearrangement joins TRBV5-1 to TRBJ1-6; TRBD1 aligns across 7 bases. Germline V gene lookup returns CDR1 SGHRS and CDR2 YFSETQ. The CDR3 has 15 amino acids. J lost 7 bases, V lost 0 bases, and 4 bases had no gene match. CDR3 in amino acids: CASSLGQGPNSPLHF. The sequenced CDR3 bases are TGCGCCAGCAGCTTGGGACAGGGCCCGAATTCACCC.

Incomplete CDR3 DNA: TGTGCCAGCAGCACCGTCGGGGCAGATACG. This codes for CASSTVGADT. Given in full, the CDR3 is CASSTVGADTQYF. The J gene is TRBJ2-3, the V gene TRBV11-2; D might be TRBD2 (5 bases). The read halts 3 residues ahead of the CDR3 end, with the missing end drawn from the germline J gene. The CDR3 totals 13 residues. Trimming took 5 bases from V and 4 from J, leaving 10 bases between them. Per germline, CDR1 SGHAT and CDR2 FQNNGV.

On this clone itself: The read ends 3 residues before the CDR3 terminus; that terminus is restored from the germline J gene. The rearrangement joins TRBV14 to TRBJ1-2, with 9 bases aligning to TRBD1. With 1 base clipped from V and 7 bases from J, the junction kept 7 bases outside the gene matches. The length of the CDR3 is 15 residues. The germline V gene encodes CDR1 SGHDN and CDR2 FVKESK. CDR3 DNA, as far as it was read: TGTGCCAGCAGCCAAGTACAGGGGGCCCCTTTTGGC. Residues: CASSQVQGAPFG. The full CDR3 protein reads CASSQVQGAPFGYTF.

A word on this clone: Sequencing ends 3 residues short of the CDR3 end; the germline J gene provides the rest. J is TRBJ1-5 and V is TRBV19, with a weak D call TRBD1 (6 bases). V was cut by 6 bases and J by 7 bases, with 16 bases left in between. CDR1 is LNHDA, CDR2 SQIVND, per germline (reference sequence). The CDR3 sequence is 14 residues long. The DNA read from the CDR3 is TGTGCCAGTAGCCGTGAGGGGGGGAGACAGCCC. Translated, it gives CASSREGGRQP. The entire CDR3 protein is CASSREGGRQPQHF.

As concerns this clone: Coverage ceases 3 residues before the CDR3 finishes, and the germline J gene fills in the end. The rearrangement joins TRBV5-1 to TRBJ1-5, with D unclear. V dropped 1 base and J dropped 4 bases, with 9 bases sitting between them. This CDR3 comprises 14 residues. The germline V gene encodes CDR1 SGHRS and CDR2 YFSETQ. The chain's CDR3 is CASSLFGGNQPQHF. The sequenced part of the CDR3 DNA is TGCGCCAGCAGCTTGTTCGGCGGGAATCAGCCC.

With regard to this clone: Coverage ceases 3 residues before the CDR3 finishes, and the germline J gene fills in the end. The J gene is TRBJ1-6, the V gene TRBV2; maybe TRBD1 (5 bases). Germline assignment: CDR1 SNHLY and CDR2 FYNNEI. Trimming shortened V by 7 bases and J by 2 bases, and 15 bases separated the two germline ends. The CDR3 runs 16 residues. The CDR3 loop is CASMSDRSAYNSPLHF. Partial CDR3 DNA: TGTGCCAGCATGAGTGACAGAAGCGCCTATAATTCACCC.

In regard to this clone: The observed sequence ends 3 residues before the CDR3 terminus, with the missing tail filled in from the germline J gene. The chain recombines TRBV18 with TRBJ2-4; tentatively, D is TRBD1 (5 bases). The CDR3 consists of 11 residues. Germline V gene data show CDR1 as KGHSH and CDR2 as LQKENI. The sequenced CDR3 bases are TGTGCCAGCTCACGGGGCTATGGT. Translated: CASSRGYG. The CDR3 reads in full as CASSRGYGQYF.

Regarding this clone: The read ends 3 residues before the CDR3 terminus; that terminus is restored from the germline J gene. The V call is TRBV20-1, the J call TRBJ2-3; D is perhaps TRBD1 (5 bases). This CDR3 is built from 16 residues. Germline CDR1 DFQATT, CDR2 SNEGSKA (reference sequence). The DNA read from the CDR3 is TGCAGTGCTAGAGACCCCTGGGGCCCTTACCAAGAGACG. Protein product: CSARDPWGPYQET. The whole CDR3 sequence reads CSARDPWGPYQETQYF.

In regard to this clone: The observed sequence ends 3 residues before the CDR3 terminus, with the missing tail filled in from the germline J gene. The chain is built from TRBV5-6 and TRBJ2-7; no reliable D call. The ends were cut back, 7 bases at V and 3 bases at J, with 17 bases in the middle. The CDR3 length is 14 residues. Germline CDR1 SGHDT, CDR2 YYEEEE. This CDR3 is CASLARLLDYEQYF. The CDR3 DNA, read in part, is TGTGCCAGCCTTGCCCGACTCCTAGACTACGAG.

Remarks on this clone: The CDR3 end is not reached by the read, which stops 3 residues before it; the germline J gene fills it in. This sequence joins TRBV19 and TRBJ1-1, with a possible D match to TRBD1 (5 bases). The CDR3 consists of 13 residues. Trimming removed 1 base from V and 3 bases from J, with 6 bases in between. Germline-derived CDR1 and CDR2 are LNHDA and SQIVND (reference sequence). The CDR3 loop reads CASSIVRDTEAFF. The part of the CDR3 DNA that was read is TGTGCCAGTAGTATAGTCAGGGACACTGAA.

About this clone: The read halts 3 residues ahead of the CDR3 end, with the missing end drawn from the germline J gene. This chain links TRBV2 with TRBJ2-7, with 8 bases matching TRBD1. Germline V gene lookup returns CDR1 SNHLY and CDR2 FYNNEI. V trimming: 6 bases; J trimming: 4 bases; junction bases outside the gene matches: 14. This CDR3 spans 16 amino acids. Partial CDR3 DNA: TGTGCCAGCAGGACGCCAAACCCCCAGGGGGCATACGAG. Its translation is CASRTPNPQGAYE. The entire CDR3 reads CASRTPNPQGAYEQYF.

Of note for this clone: The observed sequence ends 3 residues before the CDR3 terminus, with the missing tail filled in from the germline J gene. V usage is TRBV7-9 and J usage is TRBJ1-2; tentatively, D is TRBD1 (5 bases). The V gene lost 6 bases and the J gene lost 7 bases, with 12 bases spanning the gap. The germline gives CDR1 SEHNR, CDR2 FQNEAQ (reference sequence). The CDR3 is 12 amino acids. The CDR3 is CASRADQGGYTF. The part of the CDR3 DNA that was read is TGTGCCAGCAGGGCCGACCAGGGTGGC.

As concerns this clone: The CDR3 end lies 3 residues beyond the end of the read and is filled in from the germline J gene. V gene TRBV19 combines with J gene TRBJ2-3; possibly TRBD2 for D (5 bases). CDR1 is LNHDA and CDR2 is SQIVND in the germline V gene (reference sequence). This CDR3 region has 14 residues. The CDR3: CASSMFSGDQPQYF. The CDR3 DNA, read in part, is TGTGCCAGTAGTATGTTCTCCGGGGATCAGCCG.

Details on this clone: The CDR3 goes on 3 residues after the read ends, and that part is filled in from the germline J gene. The V and J genes are TRBV28 and TRBJ1-1; TRBD1 aligns across 12 bases. V shed 8 bases and J 3 bases; nucleotides not matched to a gene: 10. The CDR3 totals 16 residues. Germline V gene sequence: CDR1 MDHEN, CDR2 SYDVKM. The CDR3 bases that were read are TGTGCCAGCCCGGGACAGGGGGCGCTGGGGGACACTGAA. This translates into CASPGQGALGDTE. The entire CDR3 protein reads CASPGQGALGDTEAFF.

Incomplete CDR3 DNA: TGCAGCGTTGAGGTACAGGGAGCCCCCTACGAG. Residues: CSVEVQGAPYE. The full CDR3 is CSVEVQGAPYEQYF. V and J are TRBV29-1 and TRBJ2-7; TRBD1 is a possible D gene (6 bases). Sequencing ends 3 residues short of the CDR3 end; the germline J gene provides the rest. This CDR3 has 14 amino acids. V lost 3 bases and J 2 bases, leaving 14 bases between the germline ends. The germline gives CDR1 SQVTM, CDR2 ANQGSEA.

A word on this clone: The CDR3 end falls 3 residues outside the read, so it is completed with the germline J gene. The V gene is TRBV7-9, the J gene TRBJ2-2; unclear D gene. Germline CDR1 reads SEHNR; CDR2 reads FQNEAQ (reference sequence). This CDR3 has 14 residues. The CDR3 reads CASSSPQANEKLFF. The CDR3 DNA, read in part, is TGTGCCAGCAGCTCCCCGCAAGCTAATGAAAAG.